This passage covers 24 T cell receptor beta chains from one sample sequenced in a study of long-term antiretroviral therapy in people with HIV. immunoSEQ v3.0 was run at survey level. The table came from immunoSEQ multiplex PCR; TCRdb's copy has only in-frame clones and leaves some out. This sample has under 40,000 clones, with approximately 85% found just once. Source: unsorted PBMCs, taken 0.3 years after starting antiretroviral therapy. The receptors derive from a man aged 18 to 30 with HIV.

This clone was seen only once. The chain couples TRBV10-3 to TRBJ1-2; D is possibly TRBD1 (6 bases). The length of the CDR3 is 15 residues. Trimming removed 0 bases from V and 6 bases from J, with 14 bases in between. Germline CDR1 ENHRY, CDR2 SYGVKD. The CDR3, as DNA: TGTGCCATCAGTGAGTCGACCAGAACAGGGAATGGCTACACCTTC. It translates to CAISESTRTGNGYTF.

The DNA for the CDR3 is TGTGCCAGCAGCCAAACAATAGGGATCGATTCACCCCTCCACTTT. Protein sequence: CASSQTIGIDSPLHF. J is TRBJ1-6 and V is TRBV4-2, with unresolved D. This CDR3 region has 15 residues. Germline V gene data show CDR1 as LGHNA and CDR2 as YNFKEQ. The V end lost 2 bases, the J end lost 8 bases, and 13 bases lay between the germline ends.

This chain uses TRBV9 with TRBJ1-3; possible D gene TRBD1, 6 bases. The CDR3 has 18 amino acids. Germline loops: CDR1 SGDLS, CDR2 YYNGEE. V dropped 0 bases and J dropped 2 bases, with 18 bases sitting between them. Here the CDR3 reads CASSVVRGQGRAGNTIYF. CDR3 in DNA: TGTGCCAGCAGCGTAGTACGGGGGCAGGGGAGAGCTGGAAACACCATATATTTT.

V and J are TRBV28 and TRBJ2-3; D gene ambiguous. V lost 5 bases and J 5 bases, leaving 8 bases between the germline ends. From germline, CDR1 is MDHEN and CDR2 SYDVKM. The CDR3 length is 12 residues. The CDR3 loop is CASSERGDTQYF. In DNA, the CDR3 is TGTGCCAGCAGTGAACGCGGAGATACGCAGTATTTT.

This sequence joins TRBV27 and TRBJ2-5; D is tentatively TRBD1 or TRBD2 (6 bases each). This CDR3 contains 15 residues. The ends were cut back, 6 bases at V and 5 bases at J, with 19 bases in the middle. Per the germline V gene, CDR1 is MNHEY and CDR2 is SMNVEV (reference sequence). DNA of the CDR3: TGTGCCAGCAGCGGGGGTGGGGGGCGAGGGGAGACCCAGTACTTC. Protein sequence: CASSGGGGRGETQYF.

The chain has TRBV5-8 and TRBJ1-2; 11 positions agree with TRBD1. The V gene's germline CDR1 is SGHTS and CDR2 YDEGEE. The CDR3 contains 14 residues. The ends lost 4 bases at V and 6 bases at J; junction bases unmatched: 5. The CDR3 loop is CASSHRDRGDGYTF. The CDR3 region has the DNA TGTGCCAGCAGCCACCGGGACAGGGGGGATGGCTACACCTTC. Variable domain in full (rest from reference TRBV5-8 and TRBJ1-2): EAGVTQSPTHLIKTRGQQATLRCSPISGHTSVYWYQQALGLGLQFLLWYDEGEERNRGNFPPRFSGRQFPNYSSELNVNALELEDSALYLCASSHRDRGDGYTFGSGTRLTVV.

The J gene is TRBJ1-1, the V gene TRBV30; possibly TRBD1 for D (5 bases). This CDR3 region has 13 residues. Trimming shortened V by 4 bases and J by 5 bases, and 14 bases separated the two germline ends. Germline V lookup: CDR1 GTSNPN, CDR2 SVGIG (reference sequence). The CDR3 protein is CAWNPDRKTEAFF. DNA for the CDR3: TGTGCCTGGAACCCCGACAGAAAAACTGAAGCTTTCTTT.

The chain links TRBV23-1 to TRBJ1-2, with 7 bases fitting TRBD1. TRBV23-1 is sorted into the ORF group, with uncertain function. The CDR3 has 13 residues. With 9 bases clipped from V and 4 bases from J, the junction kept 8 bases outside the gene matches. In nucleotides, the CDR3 is TGCGCCAGAAAAGAACACAGGGGCTATGGCTACACCTTC. Translated: CARKEHRGYGYTF.

This clone appeared a few times. The rearrangement joins TRBV7-9 to TRBJ1-3; possibly TRBD1 for D (5 bases). This CDR3 spans 15 amino acids. Germline values: CDR1 SEHNR, CDR2 FQNEAQ (reference sequence). V lost 0 bases, J lost 4 bases, and 10 bases lay in between. CDR3 bases: TGTGCCAGCAGCTTAGCCCCTACAGGCGGAAACACCATATATTTT. This translates into CASSLAPTGGNTIYF. Using reference TRBV7-9 and TRBJ1-3 for the parts outside the CDR3, the full variable domain is DTGVSQNPRHKITKRGQNVTFRCDPISEHNRLYWYRQTLGQGPEFLTYFQNEAQLEKSRLLSDRFSAERPKGSFSTLEIQRTEQGDSAMYLCASSLAPTGGNTIYFGEGSWLTVV.

V and J are TRBV9 and TRBJ2-3; TRBD2 aligns across 7 bases. This CDR3 contains 15 residues. Germline V gene data show CDR1 as SGDLS and CDR2 as YYNGEE. V lost 4 bases, J lost 4 bases, and 9 bases stayed unmatched. The CDR3 reads CASSREGPRSDTQYF. CDR3 DNA sequence: TGTGCCAGCAGCAGGGAGGGTCCTAGGTCAGATACGCAGTATTTT.

V gene TRBV9 combines with J gene TRBJ2-7; tentatively, D is TRBD2 (5 bases). V lost 4 bases to trimming and J lost 5 bases, with 13 bases between them. In germline, CDR1 is SGDLS, CDR2 YYNGEE. This CDR3 is 13 amino acids long. DNA for the CDR3: TGTGCCAGCAGCAAAGACGGGGTCAACGAGCAGTACTTC. This sequence encodes CASSKDGVNEQYF.

The V call is TRBV27, the J call TRBJ1-5; D gene uncertain. From germline, CDR1 is MNHEY and CDR2 SMNVEV (reference sequence). The CDR3 is 15 amino acids. Deletions cut 3 bases from V and 0 bases from J, with 9 bases between. In nucleotides, the CDR3 is TGTGCCAGCAGTTTCCAGCTAAATAGCAATCAGCCCCAGCATTTT. This translates into CASSFQLNSNQPQHF.

V and J are TRBV11-2 and TRBJ2-7; D gene uncertain. V was pared by 1 base and J by 0 bases, with 4 bases between. The V gene's germline CDR1 is SGHAT and CDR2 FQNNGV. CDR3 length: 13 amino acids. CDR3 DNA: TGTGCCAGCAGCTTAGCCAGCTCCTACGAGCAGTACTTC. Translating gives CASSLASSYEQYF.

CDR3 in DNA: TGTGCCAAAGGCGGGAAATATCCGAAGACCCAGTACTTC. Translation: CAKGGKYPKTQYF. The chain links TRBV19 to TRBJ2-5; tentative D call: TRBD2 (6 bases). Germline V CDR1 and CDR2: LNHDA, SQIVND (reference sequence). The CDR3 sequence is 13 residues long. Trimming shortened V by 10 bases and J by 6 bases, and 18 bases separated the two germline ends.

There are a few counts of this clone. The J gene is TRBJ1-6, the V gene TRBV19; D remains unclear. The CDR3 extends over 13 amino acids. Germline values: CDR1 LNHDA, CDR2 SQIVND (reference sequence). V lost 4 bases, J lost 14 bases, and 15 bases lay in between. The CDR3 spells CASSTLTSQSLHF. The CDR3 DNA follows: TGTGCCAGTAGTACCTTGACATCTCAGTCCCTCCACTTT.

This sequence joins TRBV10-3 and TRBJ2-7, with D possibly being TRBD2 (6 bases). Between the trimmed V and J ends, which lost 2 bases and 4 bases, there was a span of 15 bases. Per the germline V gene, CDR1 is ENHRY and CDR2 is SYGVKD. The length of the CDR3 is 15 residues. The chain's CDR3 is CAISETRRGQYEQYF. CDR3 nucleotides: TGTGCCATCAGTGAGACCCGGCGGGGTCAATACGAGCAGTACTTC.

The chain is built from TRBV19 and TRBJ2-1, with a possible D match to TRBD2 (6 bases). The V and J ends lost 5 bases and 2 bases respectively, with 16 bases between them. Looked up from germline, CDR1 is LNHDA and CDR2 is SQIVND (reference sequence). The CDR3 consists of 16 residues. The CDR3 protein is CASSGRTLDPYNEQFF. The CDR3 DNA reads TGTGCCAGTAGTGGGAGGACGCTTGATCCCTACAATGAGCAGTTCTTC.

The chain has TRBV7-3 and TRBJ2-1; D might be TRBD1 or TRBD2, each matching 5 bases. There are 12 residues in the CDR3. From germline, CDR1 is SGHTA and CDR2 FQGTGA. Trimming took off 5 bases at V and 8 bases at J, with 10 bases between the two ends. This chain's CDR3 is CASSLGRHEQFF. CDR3 in DNA: TGTGCCAGCAGCCTGGGACGGCATGAGCAGTTCTTC.

CDR3 nucleotides: TGTGCCAGCAGCTCAGAAGGGTTAAACTATGGCTACACCTTC. Translation: CASSSEGLNYGYTF. The rearrangement joins TRBV5-6 to TRBJ1-2; no clear D gene. V was cut by 3 bases and J by 2 bases, with 11 bases left in between. Germline V gene lookup returns CDR1 SGHDT and CDR2 YYEEEE. CDR3 size: 14 residues.

The chain is built from TRBV7-6 and TRBJ2-1; no firm D call. There are 13 residues in the CDR3. V dropped 4 bases and J dropped 6 bases, with 10 bases sitting between them. Germline CDR1 SGHVS, CDR2 FNYEAQ. The CDR3 DNA reads TGTGCCAGCAGCTCCCCAAGCCTCAATGAGCAGTTCTTC. Protein: CASSSPSLNEQFF.

The chain employs TRBV15 and TRBJ1-2; tentatively, D is TRBD1 (5 bases). The CDR3 consists of 13 residues. CDR1 and CDR2 from the germline V gene are LNHNV and YYDKDF (reference sequence). V was clipped by 5 bases and J by 1 base, with 8 bases between them. DNA of the CDR3: TGTGCCACCAGCTTTGGGGGTAACTATGGCTACACCTTC. Translating it yields CATSFGGNYGYTF.

For this clone: A junction boundary mismatches the germline segment, possibly from a read error. The genes are TRBV27 and TRBJ2-3; D perhaps matches TRBD2 (6 bases). This CDR3 is built from 13 residues. Looked up from germline, CDR1 is MNHEY and CDR2 is SMNVEV (reference sequence). The CDR3 reads CATTWGGTDTQYF. Here the CDR3 DNA reads TGCGCCACGACATGGGGAGGAACAGATACGCAGTATTTT.

In its sample, this clone was seen once. The rearrangement joins TRBV6-4 to TRBJ2-1, with 8 nucleotides matching TRBD2. The trim removed 4 bases at V and 4 bases at J, leaving 6 bases unmatched. CDR1 MRHNA and CDR2 SNTAGT come from the germline V gene. The CDR3 totals 15 residues. This CDR3 reads CASSGRLAPYNEQFF. The DNA of the CDR3 is TGTGCCAGCAGTGGCCGACTAGCGCCTTACAATGAGCAGTTCTTC.

Concerning this clone: One end of the junction does not line up with germline, which may come from a read error. The V and J genes are TRBV7-7 and TRBJ2-7, with 7 bases fitting TRBD1. Germline assignment: CDR1 SSHAT and CDR2 FNYEAQ (reference sequence). The CDR3 consists of 13 residues. The CDR3 DNA follows: TGTGCTAGCAGCTGGCAAGCAGGGGGCGAGCAGTACTTC. Protein product: CASSWQAGGEQYF.